This TCR beta chain is drawn from a study of beta chain features in type 1 diabetes. Study-level background: What patients shared with healthy donors was a similar profile of age, gender and cell yields. Under 110,000,000 sorted cells were examined across all samples.

Once sorted, every population was more than 95% pure. Germline lookup yields CDR1 SGHDT and CDR2 YYEEEE. The CDR3 is 16 amino acids. V was shortened by 7 bases and J by 3 bases, with 20 bases between the two germline ends. This clone was counted between two and nine times. Its antigen is currently unknown. Notes on the study in general: TCRB CDR3s were moderately but significantly shorter in Type 1 diabetes patients in all four CD4+ subsets. Resolution of whether HLA type affects TCRB rearrangement was not achieved here.

The authors reverse transcribed all of the isolated RNA, so sequencing captured expressed TCRB transcripts. The repertoire was sequenced with immunoSEQ multiplex PCR; TCRdb's copy has only in-frame clones and lacks some. This sample has around 360,000 clones, with over 10% found just once. V and J are TRBV5-6 and TRBJ2-1; maybe TRBD1 (6 bases). This sequence was found in a woman younger than 35 with type 1 diabetes. The material sequenced was naive CD4+ T cells from blood. The CDR3 DNA sequence: TGTGCCAGCGGGTTCGTGGACAGCGGATTCTACAATGAGCAGTTCTTC. Its protein product is CASGFVDSGFYNEQFF.